This TCR beta chain was identified during a study of T cells in women clearing cervical HPV infection. V was pared by 5 bases and J by 10 bases, with 15 bases between. Per germline, CDR1 SGHTA and CDR2 FQGNSA. The CDR3 extends over 14 amino acids. Points on this clone: The antigen remains unidentified. The sequenced fragment ends 3 residues before the CDR3 boundary, so the rest is inferred from the germline J gene.

Study-level findings and limits: TRBV6-7 abundance was lower in cases than controls (approximately 0.11% versus 0.16%).

Data came from immunoSEQ multiplex PCR; TCRdb stores just in-frame clones and leaves some out. This sample contains approximately 12,000 clones. The sample comprised blood buffy coat. This receptor was identified in a woman aged 18 to 75 with a cervical HPV16 infection that either progressed to CIN3+ or cleared (not recorded which). The rearrangement links TRBV7-2 to TRBJ1-6, with no clear D. The sequenced part of the CDR3 DNA is TGTGCCAGCAGCGCAGGTGATCCGGGGTCACCC. This gives the protein CASSAGDPGSP. The full CDR3 reads CASSAGDPGSPLHF.